The rows below give T cell receptor beta chains drawn from one sample of a study of blood T cell repertoires in COVID-19. Libraries were prepared by immunoSEQ multiplex PCR; TCRdb keeps only in-frame clonotypes and omits some of them. The table lists fewer than 400,000 clones, 85% to 90% of them singletons, with 2.9% in the top ten. The sample consisted of peripheral blood. These receptors originate from a woman in her twenties or thirties with COVID-19, enrolled during active disease. Both conserved end residues are part of each CDR3. The order of the fields is CDR3 protein, V gene, D gene. The D gene is left open where the match is weak.

CASTPGLAAYEQYF | TRBV28 | TRBD2
CASSLGRGVMQPQHF | TRBV13 | -
CAISDFSGTGDTQYF | TRBV10-3 | TRBD2
CASSPSDSLDQPQHF | TRBV28 | -
CASRTGDEQYF | TRBV2 | -
CASSAQGDDGYTF | TRBV25-1 | TRBD1
CASSLLAGGGNNEQFF | TRBV7-2 | TRBD2
CASRPGGAGNEQFF | TRBV28 | TRBD1
CASKLAANPEQYF | TRBV6-6 | TRBD2
CASSGVARTDTQYF | TRBV19 | -
CASSSSGRRDIQYF | TRBV19 | TRBD2
CASSEENTDTQYF | TRBV6-4 | -
CASSTPGTSSYNEQFF | TRBV5-4 | TRBD2
CASSLGSLAGRTEQFF | TRBV5-4 | TRBD2
CASSPRTGTGGLGAFF | TRBV2 | TRBD1
CASSLGGLRTGDTQYF | TRBV28 | -
CASSLTSSRADGHEQYF | TRBV18 | -
CASSMERLRDGTGELFF | TRBV27 | -
CASSQGQGAAYGYTF | TRBV27 | TRBD1
CASSYSQGVSNTEAFF | TRBV6-5 | TRBD1
CASSVSGVEAFF | TRBV9 | -
CASSPGQVAYNEQFF | TRBV18 | TRBD1
CASSSRGNRNTGELFF | TRBV7-9 | TRBD1
CASSLDTNNEKLFF | TRBV5-1 | -
CATQLSENEKLFF | TRBV10-3 | -
CASSTTGGSGNTIYF | TRBV19 | TRBD1
CASRSGQPEKLFF | TRBV7-9 | TRBD1
CASTRDSPLKEQYF | TRBV7-9 | TRBD1
CASMPTGVTNTDTQYF | TRBV2 | TRBD1
CASRPGTSGSPDTQYF | TRBV5-6 | TRBD2
CASSLLGGTDTQYF | TRBV4-2 | TRBD2
CASSSEREEQFF | TRBV12-3/TRBV12-4 | TRBD2
CASSQPGLVPTQYF | TRBV3-1/TRBV3-2 | TRBD2